Shown below are 17 T cell receptor beta chains from a single sample sequenced in a study of blood T cell repertoires in COVID-19. Only in-frame clones appear in the TCRdb table, and some are missing; sequencing was by immunoSEQ multiplex PCR. The repertoire holds 99,000 or so clones, about 80% seen once, with just under 20% in the top ten. The sequenced material came from peripheral blood. The receptor set was obtained from a woman in her seventies with acute or convalescent COVID-19.

V is TRBV6-5 and J is TRBJ2-3; TRBD1 matches at 8 bases. This CDR3 is built from 16 residues. The J segment lost 1 base and the V segment lost 4 bases, leaving 7 bases of the junction unmatched. Germline V CDR1 and CDR2: MNHEY, SVGAGI. The CDR3 loop reads CASSFRGLRGTDTQYF. CDR3 in DNA: TGTGCCAGCAGTTTCAGGGGGCTTCGGGGCACAGATACGCAGTATTTT.

The chain links TRBV15 to TRBJ2-5; the D is unclear. The CDR3 has 13 amino acids. Germline V gives CDR1 LNHNV, CDR2 YYDKDF (reference sequence). Trimming removed 0 bases at V and 5 bases at J, with 7 bases between. This chain's CDR3 is CATSRDLYETQYF. The CDR3 nucleotides read TGTGCCACCAGCAGAGATCTATATGAGACCCAGTACTTC.

The CDR3 bases are TGTGCCAGCACGGACAGGGGGCGAGGGGATACGCAGTATTTT. Its protein is CASTDRGRGDTQYF. J is TRBJ2-3 and V is TRBV2; 11 nucleotides line up with TRBD1. Trimming removed 7 bases from V and 6 bases from J; junction bases left unmatched: 6. The V gene's germline CDR1 is SNHLY and CDR2 FYNNEI. The CDR3 consists of 14 residues.

The J gene is TRBJ2-1, the V gene TRBV27; 11 positions match TRBD1. The CDR3 has 15 amino acids. V shed 2 bases and J 6 bases; nucleotides not matched to a gene: 3. Germline V gene lookup returns CDR1 MNHEY and CDR2 SMNVEV (reference sequence). CDR3 sequence (DNA): TGTGCCAGCAGTTTAGGACAGGGGGCCCTCAATGAGCAGTTCTTC. Its translation is CASSLGQGALNEQFF.

V and J are TRBV6-5 and TRBJ1-6, with D perhaps TRBD1 (6 bases). The germline V gene has CDR1 MNHEY and CDR2 SVGAGI. V was cut by 0 bases and J by 10 bases, with 16 bases left in between. CDR3 length: 16 amino acids. The CDR3 bases are TGTGCCAGCAGTTACTCGAGTGCGGGGGCCGAATCACCCCTCCACTTT. The encoded protein is CASSYSSAGAESPLHF.

The chain is built from TRBV29-1 and TRBJ2-3; possible D gene TRBD1, 5 bases. The CDR3 runs 13 residues. CDR1 is SQVTM and CDR2 is ANQGSEA in the germline V gene. V lost 2 bases and J 5 bases, leaving 11 bases between the germline ends. In DNA, the CDR3 is TGCAGCGTTGAAAGGGCAGGGTTAGATACGCAGTATTTT. Translation: CSVERAGLDTQYF.

This clone showed up just once. The chain carries TRBV30 and TRBJ1-2; D may be TRBD1 (5 bases). Looked up from germline, CDR1 is GTSNPN and CDR2 is SVGIG (reference sequence). Deletions cut 2 bases from V and 0 bases from J, with 16 bases between. The CDR3 totals 16 residues. The CDR3 protein is CAWSQARQSPNYGYTF. In nucleotides, the CDR3 is TGTGCCTGGAGTCAAGCCCGACAGAGCCCTAACTATGGCTACACCTTC.

The gene calls are TRBV5-4 and TRBJ2-3, with 9 positions matching TRBD1. The CDR3 contains 16 residues. Germline values: CDR1 SGHNT, CDR2 YYREEE (reference sequence). V lost 1 base and J lost 3; bases outside the gene matches: 6. The CDR3 region is CASSLKQGAGTDTQYF. CDR3 nucleotide sequence: TGTGCCAGCAGCTTGAAACAGGGGGCGGGAACAGATACGCAGTATTTT.

This clone turned up a few times. The same CDR3 is also encoded by other DNA sequences in this sample. This CDR3 is CASSPPRGNTGELFF. CDR3 in DNA: TGTGCCAGCTCACCGCCCCGGGGGAACACCGGGGAGCTGTTTTTT. The rearrangement uses TRBV18 and TRBJ2-2, with D possibly matching TRBD2 (5 bases). The CDR3 loop spans 15 amino acids. V lost 3 bases to trimming and J lost 1 base, with 9 bases between them. Per the germline V gene, CDR1 is KGHSH and CDR2 is LQKENI.

Details on this clone: This may arise from a read error, as a much more abundant clone is one base away. This sample also contains other DNA sequences that code for the same CDR3. V is TRBV5-1 and J is TRBJ2-7, with 8 bases that match TRBD2. The CDR3 loop spans 16 amino acids. The V gene's germline CDR1 is SGHRS and CDR2 YFSETQ. The V segment lost 10 bases and the J segment 7 bases; nucleotides outside the gene matches: 22. The CDR3 region has the DNA TGCGCCCGCTTGAGCGGTAGGGTGGGCCGGGGGGGGGAGCAGTACTTC. Its translation: CARLSGRVGRGGEQYF.

This clone turned up a few times. CDR3 in amino acids: CAWRAGGTAGNTIYF. In nucleotides, the CDR3 is TGTGCCTGGAGGGCGGGGGGTACCGCTGGAAACACCATATATTTT. The rearrangement uses TRBV30 and TRBJ1-3; D is perhaps TRBD1 (5 bases). Trimming cost V 3 bases and J 2 bases, with 14 bases left between them. The germline V gene encodes CDR1 GTSNPN and CDR2 SVGIG (reference sequence). The CDR3 extends over 15 amino acids.

The J gene is TRBJ1-4, the V gene TRBV10-2; possible D gene TRBD1, 5 bases. Germline V gives CDR1 WSHSY, CDR2 SAAADI. The CDR3 length is 15 residues. Trimming stripped 3 bases from V and 10 bases from J, with 18 bases between. CDR3 nucleotides: TGCGCCAGCAGTGAAGGTGGTGGGGCATACGGAAAACTGTTTTTT. It specifies CASSEGGGAYGKLFF.

The CDR3 loop reads CASSPRQGRGYTF. DNA for the CDR3: TGTGCCAGCAGTCCCAGACAGGGGCGAGGCTACACCTTC. The V gene is TRBV28, the J gene TRBJ1-2, with 8 positions matching TRBD1. Germline CDR1 MDHEN, CDR2 SYDVKM. The CDR3 totals 13 residues. V was pared by 5 bases and J by 8 bases, with 7 bases of the junction left unmatched.

DNA for the CDR3: TGTGCTAGTGGTTCAGGAGCCACCGGAGGGACTGGAAACACCATATATTTT. The encoded protein is CASGSGATGGTGNTIYF. The chain recombines TRBV12-5 with TRBJ1-3; no clear D gene. Trimming took 4 bases from V and 2 from J, leaving 18 bases between them. The germline gives CDR1 LGHNT, CDR2 FRNRAP. This CDR3 is 17 amino acids long.

V usage is TRBV4-3 and J usage is TRBJ1-3; D is unclear. Looked up from germline, CDR1 is LGHNA and CDR2 is YSLEER. Trimming removed 0 bases from V and 4 bases from J, with 7 bases in between. The CDR3 covers 14 residues. CDR3 coding DNA: TGCGCCAGCAGCCAAGAGGTCCAGGGAAACACCATATATTTT. Its translation: CASSQEVQGNTIYF.

This rearrangement joins TRBV2 to TRBJ1-2, with TRBD1 identical over 12 bases. The CDR3 sequence is 16 residues long. Trimming cost V 8 bases and J 4 bases; bases outside gene matches: 11. The germline gives CDR1 SNHLY, CDR2 FYNNEI. The CDR3 here is CASHFPGQGAIYGYTF. CDR3 sequence (DNA): TGTGCCAGCCATTTCCCGGGACAGGGGGCCATCTATGGCTACACCTTC.

The genes are TRBV27 and TRBJ1-6, with D possibly matching TRBD1 (5 bases). CDR1 and CDR2 (germline): MNHEY, SMNVEV (reference sequence). V dropped 5 bases and J dropped 12 bases, with 17 bases sitting between them. This CDR3 is 14 amino acids long. The CDR3 DNA is TGTGCCAGCAGTCCCGGGCCGTTACAGGAACCCCTCCACTTT. This sequence encodes CASSPGPLQEPLHF.